The source of this T cell receptor beta chain is a study of blood T cell repertoires in COVID-19. CDR1 is MNHEY, CDR2 SMNVEV, per germline (reference sequence). Trimming at V came to 6 bases and at J to 6 bases, leaving 10 bases not matched to a gene. CDR3 length: 15 residues. In the study's own analysis: Amplification with reference gene primers provided the estimates of nucleated cell counts. Only in-frame clones appear in the TCRdb table, and some are missing; sequencing was by immunoSEQ multiplex PCR. That table supplies the V and J calls and clone size; D and trimming were determined from the DNA. The data hold tens of thousands of clones, with almost 85% observed a single time.

The sequenced sample was peripheral blood. V usage is TRBV27 and J usage is TRBJ2-2, with TRBD1 matching over 7 bases. The clonotype comes from a man aged 45-65 years with acute or convalescent COVID-19. CDR3 amino acids: CASSTGQVVAGELFF. The CDR3 DNA reads TGTGCCAGCAGCACCGGACAGGTCGTTGCCGGGGAGCTGTTTTTT.